This T cell receptor beta chain was identified during a study of T cell repertoires in cytomegalovirus infection. This clonotype has ten or more counts. MiXCR was run by TCRdb on the reads, yielding one entry per CDR3 protein. Here the sample spans 200,000 to 300,000 distinct CDR3 sequences, approximately 10% being singletons. Germline CDR1 and CDR2: LNHDA and SQIVND (reference sequence). The CDR3 totals 18 residues. The V gene end was trimmed by 3 bases and the J gene end by 2 bases; junction bases not matched to a gene: 9. Material: PBMCs. V and J are TRBV19 and TRBJ2-1, with 11 bases lining up with TRBD2. This TCR was recovered from a human donor in good health (CMV status not recorded). Some clones in this sample may be carry-over from other donors' samples. DNA for the CDR3: TGTGCCAGTAGTATCCTGCCGGGACTAGCGGACCCCTACAATGAGCAGTTCTTC. Its translation is CASSILPGLADPYNEQFF.